These T cell receptor beta chains were read from a single sample in a study of regulatory T cells in long-lasting Graves disease. MiXCR was run by TCRdb on the multiplex PCR reads, yielding one entry per CDR3 protein. The table lists 400,000 to 650,000 distinct CDR3 sequences, about 16% of them singletons, with around 25% in the top ten. The same sample was also studied in work on T cells in Graves' hyperthyroidism and ophthalmopathy.

The sample here was peripheral blood mononuclear cells (PBMCs), taken at new diagnosis, from a patient treated with antithyroid drugs. These receptors all stem from a woman aged 35 to 59 with Graves disease. Each CDR3 is given with its conserved first and last residue. Fields, in order: D gene, J gene, clone size, V gene, CDR3 DNA, CDR3 protein. The D gene is left open where the match is weak. Size is omitted from some rows. Given values are once, few, many or a class for expanded clones.

D: .
J: TRBJ1-6
size: .
V: TRBV28
DNA: TGTGCCAGCAGTTCCGGGATAAGCTCCTATAATTCACCCCTCCACTTT
CDR3: CASSSGISSYNSPLHF

D: .
J: TRBJ2-1
size: many
V: TRBV29-1
DNA: TGCAGCGTTCCCCGGACTGTTAGCCTCAATGAGCAGTTCTTC
CDR3: CSVPRTVSLNEQFF

D: .
J: TRBJ1-1
size: few
V: TRBV19
DNA: TGTGCCAGTAGTACCTCCGGGGCGAGGAACACTGAAGCTTTCTTT
CDR3: CASSTSGARNTEAFF

D: .
J: TRBJ1-2
size: .
V: TRBV9
DNA: TGTGCCAGCAGCCCACAAGTCGAGGGGCCATTCTATGGCTACACCTTC
CDR3: CASSPQVEGPFYGYTF

D: TRBD1
J: TRBJ1-1
size: few
V: TRBV5-1
DNA: TGTGCCAGCAGCTTGCCGGGACAGGGTGGACCGGGCACTGAAGCTTTCTTT
CDR3: CASSLPGQGGPGTEAFF

D: .
J: TRBJ1-2
size: few
V: TRBV2
DNA: TGTGCCACCAAAGGGGGTTTCTATGGCTACACCTTC
CDR3: CATKGGFYGYTF

D: .
J: TRBJ2-5
size: many
V: TRBV4-1
DNA: TGCGCCAGCAGCCAAGATGGGCTAGCAGGGACCCAGTACTTC
CDR3: CASSQDGLAGTQYF

D: TRBD1
J: TRBJ1-1
size: .
V: TRBV6-5
DNA: TGTGCCAGCAGTTATTTAAGGACAGGGGGCGACACTGAAGCTTTCTTT
CDR3: CASSYLRTGGDTEAFF

D: .
J: TRBJ1-1
size: many
V: TRBV28
DNA: TGTGCCAGCGTTCCCCACGGGATGAACACTGAAGCTTTCTTT
CDR3: CASVPHGMNTEAFF

D: .
J: TRBJ2-5
size: .
V: TRBV5-1
DNA: TGCGCCAGCAGGACCGGGGGCGCAACGCAAGAGACCCAGTACTTC
CDR3: CASRTGGATQETQYF

D: .
J: TRBJ2-7
size: .
V: TRBV5-1
DNA: TGCGCCAGCAGCATCACGGGTTCGGGCTACGAGCAGTACTTC
CDR3: CASSITGSGYEQYF

D: .
J: TRBJ2-2
size: .
V: TRBV5-1
DNA: TGCGCCAGCAGCTTGATGCTAGAAAACACCGGGGAGCTGTTTTTT
CDR3: CASSLMLENTGELFF

D: .
J: TRBJ2-1
size: .
V: TRBV6-2/TRBV6-3
DNA: TGTGCCAGCAGTGACGGACAGCGGGGCGGCTACAATGAGCAGTTCTTC
CDR3: CASSDGQRGGYNEQFF

D: .
J: TRBJ1-2
size: few
V: TRBV4-1
DNA: TGCGCCAGCAGCCGGAGGGAGGACTATGGCTACACCTTC
CDR3: CASSRREDYGYTF

D: TRBD1
J: TRBJ2-5
size: .
V: TRBV18
DNA: TGTGCCAGCTCACCGAAGACAGGGATCCCAGAGACCCAGTACTTC
CDR3: CASSPKTGIPETQYF

D: .
J: TRBJ2-3
size: few
V: TRBV9
DNA: TGTGCCAGCAGCATCGGACCAGACCCCACAGATACGCAGTATTTT
CDR3: CASSIGPDPTDTQYF

D: TRBD2
J: TRBJ2-5
size: .
V: TRBV11-2
DNA: TGTGCCAGCAGCTTTAGCGGGGGGGGAATGGAGACCCAGTACTTC
CDR3: CASSFSGGGMETQYF

D: .
J: TRBJ1-4
size: many
V: TRBV6-1
DNA: TGTGCCAGCAGAAACTCCGCCTCAGAAAAACTGTTTTTT
CDR3: CASRNSASEKLFF

D: .
J: TRBJ1-5
size: few
V: TRBV7-9
DNA: TGCGCCAGCAGCTTGGCAGGGGACAATCAGCCCCAGCATTTT
CDR3: CASSLAGDNQPQHF

D: .
J: TRBJ1-2
size: many
V: TRBV28
DNA: TGTGCCAGCAGTTTACCCCTGTCGGATAGCTATGGCTACACCTTC
CDR3: CASSLPLSDSYGYTF

D: .
J: TRBJ2-3
size: many
V: TRBV12-3/TRBV12-4
DNA: TGTGCCAGCACTTCTATGGCAGGGGTTGTGGGGGATACGCAGTATTTT
CDR3: CASTSMAGVVGDTQYF

D: TRBD2
J: TRBJ2-5
size: .
V: TRBV19
DNA: TGTGCCAGTAGTATAAGCGGGGGGCACCAAGAGACCCAGTACTTC
CDR3: CASSISGGHQETQYF

D: .
J: TRBJ2-7
size: many
V: TRBV11-2
DNA: TGTGCCAGCAGCTTCGGGCAAGACCAATCCTACGAGCAGTACTTC
CDR3: CASSFGQDQSYEQYF

D: .
J: TRBJ2-3
size: few
V: TRBV11-2
DNA: TGTGCCACCCGGCGCGGGGATGCGCAGTATTTT
CDR3: CATRRGDAQYF

D: .
J: TRBJ2-1
size: few
V: TRBV7-9
DNA: TGTGCCAGCAGAAAAGGGGTTTCACCGTTCTTC
CDR3: CASRKGVSPFF

D: .
J: TRBJ2-6
size: .
V: TRBV10-3
DNA: TGTGCCAGCACTTCTTCCAGGGAATCGGTCCCTGGGGCCAACGTCCTGACTTTC
CDR3: CASTSSRESVPGANVLTF

D: TRBD1
J: TRBJ1-2
size: many
V: TRBV20-1
DNA: TGCAGTGCTACTAGGACAGGGACATCTAACTATGGCTACACCTTC
CDR3: CSATRTGTSNYGYTF

D: TRBD1
J: TRBJ2-7
size: .
V: TRBV29-1
DNA: TGCAGCGCGGGACAGAGATCCTACGAGCAGTACTTC
CDR3: CSAGQRSYEQYF

D: .
J: TRBJ1-2
size: .
V: TRBV19
DNA: TGTGCCAGTACCATGGGTGGGACCCATTATGGCTACACCTTC
CDR3: CASTMGGTHYGYTF

D: .
J: TRBJ2-7
size: few
V: TRBV5-6
DNA: TGTGCCAGCAGTTATAACGACGTGGTTACCAGCGAGCAGTACTTC
CDR3: CASSYNDVVTSEQYF

D: .
J: TRBJ2-1
size: few
V: TRBV19
DNA: TGTGCCAGTAGTACGTCTAGCGTGGAGCAGTTCTTC
CDR3: CASSTSSVEQFF

D: .
J: TRBJ1-5
size: few
V: TRBV5-1
DNA: TGCGCCAGCAGCTTGGAGGCAGGTTCCTATCAGCCCCAGCATTTT
CDR3: CASSLEAGSYQPQHF

D: .
J: TRBJ1-6
size: many
V: TRBV6-1
DNA: TGTGCCAGCAGTGAAGTTCTGGGACGAGATAATTCACCCCTCCACTTT
CDR3: CASSEVLGRDNSPLHF

D: .
J: TRBJ2-7
size: many
V: TRBV28
DNA: TGTGCCAGCAGTTTCGGGGTTCTGAACGAGCAGTACTTC
CDR3: CASSFGVLNEQYF

D: .
J: TRBJ2-7
size: few
V: TRBV18
DNA: TGTGCCAGCTCAGATCGGACCGTTCGGTCCTACGAGCAGTACTTC
CDR3: CASSDRTVRSYEQYF

D: .
J: TRBJ2-3
size: many
V: TRBV11-3
DNA: TGTGCCAGCACCCCCCAAGCGGGTTCCACAGATACGCAGTATTTT
CDR3: CASTPQAGSTDTQYF

D: TRBD2
J: TRBJ2-1
size: many
V: TRBV5-1
DNA: TGCGCCAGCAGCTTGGAGCGGGGGGGCTACAATGAGCAGTTCTTC
CDR3: CASSLERGGYNEQFF

D: .
J: TRBJ1-6
size: many
V: TRBV3-1
DNA: TGTGCCAGCAGCCAAGATAGCGGAAACCATTCACCCCTCCACTTT
CDR3: CASSQDSGNHSPLHF

D: .
J: TRBJ2-5
size: many
V: TRBV12-3/TRBV12-4
DNA: TGTGCCAGCAGTTTACAGGAGGGGACAGAGACCCAGTACTTC
CDR3: CASSLQEGTETQYF

D: .
J: TRBJ1-1
size: .
V: TRBV20-1
DNA: TGCAGTGCTAGAGAGGGCGTCCTAACTGAAGCTTTCTTT
CDR3: CSAREGVLTEAFF